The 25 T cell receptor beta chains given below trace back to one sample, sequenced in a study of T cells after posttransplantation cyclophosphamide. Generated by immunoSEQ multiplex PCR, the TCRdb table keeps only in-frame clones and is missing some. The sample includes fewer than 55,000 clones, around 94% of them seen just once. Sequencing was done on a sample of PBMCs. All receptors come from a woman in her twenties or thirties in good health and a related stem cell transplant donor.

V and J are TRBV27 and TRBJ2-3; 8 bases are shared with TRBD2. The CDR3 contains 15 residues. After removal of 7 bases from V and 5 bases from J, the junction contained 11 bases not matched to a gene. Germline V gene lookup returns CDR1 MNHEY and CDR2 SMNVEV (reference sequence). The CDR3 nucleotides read TGTGCCAGCACCCTCGGGGGGGGGCCTATAGATACGCAGTATTTT. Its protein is CASTLGGGPIDTQYF.

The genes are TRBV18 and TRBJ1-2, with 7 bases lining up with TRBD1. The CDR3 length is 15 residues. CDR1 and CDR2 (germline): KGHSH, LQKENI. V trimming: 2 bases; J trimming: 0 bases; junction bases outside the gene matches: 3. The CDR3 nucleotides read TGTGCCAGCTCACCAGGGGGACAGACTAACTATGGCTACACCTTC. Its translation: CASSPGGQTNYGYTF.

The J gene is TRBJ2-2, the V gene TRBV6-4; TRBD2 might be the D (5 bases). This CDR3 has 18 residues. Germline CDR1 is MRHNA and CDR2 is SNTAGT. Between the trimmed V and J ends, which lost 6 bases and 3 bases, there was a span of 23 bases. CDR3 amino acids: CASSRGIGRGGYTGELFF. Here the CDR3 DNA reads TGTGCCAGCAGCCGGGGTATCGGCCGCGGTGGGTACACCGGGGAGCTGTTTTTT.

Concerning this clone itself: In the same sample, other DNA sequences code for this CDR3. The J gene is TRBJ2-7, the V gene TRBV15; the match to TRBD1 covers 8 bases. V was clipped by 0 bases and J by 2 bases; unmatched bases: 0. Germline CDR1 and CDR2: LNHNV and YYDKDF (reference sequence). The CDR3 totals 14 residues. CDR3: CATSRDRGPYEQYF. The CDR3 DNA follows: TGTGCCACCAGCAGAGACAGGGGGCCCTACGAGCAGTACTTC.

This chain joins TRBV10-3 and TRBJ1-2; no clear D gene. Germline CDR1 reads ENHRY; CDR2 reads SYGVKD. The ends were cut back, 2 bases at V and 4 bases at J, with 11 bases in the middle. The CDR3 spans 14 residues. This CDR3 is CAISETVGGYGYTF. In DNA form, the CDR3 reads TGTGCCATCAGTGAGACGGTAGGAGGCTATGGCTACACCTTC.

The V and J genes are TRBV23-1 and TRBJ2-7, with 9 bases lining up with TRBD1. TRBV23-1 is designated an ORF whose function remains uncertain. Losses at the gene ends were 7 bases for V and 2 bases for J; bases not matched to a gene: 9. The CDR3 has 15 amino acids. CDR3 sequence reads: CASTYLRQGAYEQYF. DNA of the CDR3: TGCGCCAGCACCTACCTGAGACAGGGGGCCTACGAGCAGTACTTC.

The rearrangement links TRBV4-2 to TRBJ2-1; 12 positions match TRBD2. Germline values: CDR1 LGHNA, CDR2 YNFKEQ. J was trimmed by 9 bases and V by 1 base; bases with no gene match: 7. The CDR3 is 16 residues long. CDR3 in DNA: TGTGCCAGCAGCCAAGCTCGGACTAGCGGGGTGGTTGAGCAGTTCTTC. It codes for CASSQARTSGVVEQFF.

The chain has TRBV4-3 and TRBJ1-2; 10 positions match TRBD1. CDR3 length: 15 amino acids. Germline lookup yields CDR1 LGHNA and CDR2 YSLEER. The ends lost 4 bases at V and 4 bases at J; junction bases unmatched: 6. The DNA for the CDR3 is TGCGCCAGCAGCCGAGACAGGGGGCGCGTCTATGGCTACACCTTC. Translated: CASSRDRGRVYGYTF.

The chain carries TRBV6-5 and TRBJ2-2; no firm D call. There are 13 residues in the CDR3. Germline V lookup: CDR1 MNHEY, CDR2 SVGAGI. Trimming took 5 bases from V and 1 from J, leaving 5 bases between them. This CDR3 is CASSQQNTGELFF. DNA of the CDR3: TGTGCCAGCAGTCAACAGAACACCGGGGAGCTGTTTTTT.

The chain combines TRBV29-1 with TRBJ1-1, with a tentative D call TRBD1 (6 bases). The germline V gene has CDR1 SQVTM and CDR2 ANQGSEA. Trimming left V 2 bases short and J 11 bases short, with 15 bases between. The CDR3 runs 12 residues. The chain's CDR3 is CSVEMRGAQAFF. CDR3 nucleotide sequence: TGCAGCGTTGAAATGCGGGGGGCGCAGGCTTTCTTT. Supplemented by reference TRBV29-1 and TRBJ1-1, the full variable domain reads SAVISQKPSRDICQRGTSLTIQCQVDSQVTMMFWYRQQPGQSLTLIATANQGSEATYESGFVIDKFPISRPNLTFSTLTVSNMSPEDSSIYLCSVEMRGAQAFFGQGTRLTVV.

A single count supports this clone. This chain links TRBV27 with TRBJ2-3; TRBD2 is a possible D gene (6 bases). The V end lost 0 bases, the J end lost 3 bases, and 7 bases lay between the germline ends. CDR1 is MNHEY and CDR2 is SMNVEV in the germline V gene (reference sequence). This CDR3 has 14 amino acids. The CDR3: CASSLSGGTDTQYF. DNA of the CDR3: TGTGCCAGCAGTTTATCGGGGGGTACAGATACGCAGTATTTT.

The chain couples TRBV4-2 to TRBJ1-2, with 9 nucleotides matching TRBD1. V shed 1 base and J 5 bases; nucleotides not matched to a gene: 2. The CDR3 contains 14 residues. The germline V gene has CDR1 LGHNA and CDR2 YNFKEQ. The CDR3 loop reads CASSQGTGEYGYTF. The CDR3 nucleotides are TGTGCCAGCAGCCAAGGGACAGGGGAGTATGGCTACACCTTC.

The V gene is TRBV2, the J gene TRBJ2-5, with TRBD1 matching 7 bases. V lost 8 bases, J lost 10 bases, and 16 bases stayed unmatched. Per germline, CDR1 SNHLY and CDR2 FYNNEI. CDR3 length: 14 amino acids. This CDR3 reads CASVRLDRSRSQYF. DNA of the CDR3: TGTGCCAGCGTCCGACTGGACAGGTCGAGGAGCCAGTACTTC.

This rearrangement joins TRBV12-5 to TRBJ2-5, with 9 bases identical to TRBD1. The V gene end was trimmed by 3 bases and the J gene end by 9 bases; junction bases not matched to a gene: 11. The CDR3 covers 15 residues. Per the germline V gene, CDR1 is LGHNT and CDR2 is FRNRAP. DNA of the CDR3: TGTGCTAGTGGTTTTGAACAGGGGGCGGACAGGTCCCAGTACTTC. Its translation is CASGFEQGADRSQYF.

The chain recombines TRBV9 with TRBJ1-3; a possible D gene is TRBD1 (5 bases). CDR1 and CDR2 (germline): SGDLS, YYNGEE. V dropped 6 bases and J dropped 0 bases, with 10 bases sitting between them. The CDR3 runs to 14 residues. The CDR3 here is CASTRGDSGNTIYF. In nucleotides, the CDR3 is TGTGCCAGCACTAGGGGCGACTCTGGAAACACCATATATTTT.

The CDR3 region is CASSEVRGRKNTEAFF. The CDR3 coding sequence is TGTGCCAGCAGTGAAGTACGCGGCAGAAAGAACACTGAAGCTTTCTTT. The gene calls are TRBV6-1 and TRBJ1-1; D is undetermined. The CDR3 consists of 16 residues. Looked up from germline, CDR1 is MNHNS and CDR2 is SASEGT. V lost 1 base and J lost 1, with 13 bases in between.

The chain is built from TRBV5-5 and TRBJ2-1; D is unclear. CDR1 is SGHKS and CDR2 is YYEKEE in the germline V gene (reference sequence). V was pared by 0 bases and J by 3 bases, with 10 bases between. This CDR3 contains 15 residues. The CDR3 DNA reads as TGTGCCAGCAGCTTGGTGGCGGAGAACTACAATGAGCAGTTCTTC. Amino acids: CASSLVAENYNEQFF.

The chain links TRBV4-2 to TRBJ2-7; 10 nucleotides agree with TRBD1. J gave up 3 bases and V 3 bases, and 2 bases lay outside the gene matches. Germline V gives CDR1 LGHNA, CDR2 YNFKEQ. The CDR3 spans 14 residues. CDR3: CASSHRTGGYEQYF. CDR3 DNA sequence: TGTGCCAGCAGCCATAGGACAGGGGGCTACGAGCAGTACTTC.

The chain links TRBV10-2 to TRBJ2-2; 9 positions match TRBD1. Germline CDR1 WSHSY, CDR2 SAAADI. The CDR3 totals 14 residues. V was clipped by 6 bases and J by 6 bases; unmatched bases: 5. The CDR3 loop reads CASRRQGGSGELFF. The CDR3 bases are TGCGCCAGCAGGAGACAGGGGGGATCCGGGGAGCTGTTTTTT.

This CDR3 is CASSPDRGYGYTF. The CDR3, as DNA: TGTGCCAGCTCACCAGACAGGGGGTATGGCTACACCTTC. The chain employs TRBV18 and TRBJ1-2, with 9 bases identical to TRBD1. Germline lookup yields CDR1 KGHSH and CDR2 LQKENI. Germline trimming cut 2 bases from V and 5 bases from J; bases unmatched to any gene: 0. This CDR3 is built from 13 residues.

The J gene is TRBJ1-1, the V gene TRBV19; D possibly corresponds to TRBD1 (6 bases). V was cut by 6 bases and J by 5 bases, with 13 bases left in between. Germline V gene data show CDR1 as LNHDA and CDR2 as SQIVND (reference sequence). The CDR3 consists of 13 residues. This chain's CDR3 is CASRQGRETEAFF. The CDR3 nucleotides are TGTGCCAGTAGACAGGGAAGAGAAACTGAAGCTTTCTTT.

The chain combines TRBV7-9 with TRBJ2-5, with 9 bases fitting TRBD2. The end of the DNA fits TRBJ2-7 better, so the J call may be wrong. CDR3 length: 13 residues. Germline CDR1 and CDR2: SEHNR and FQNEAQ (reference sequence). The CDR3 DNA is TGTGCCAGCAGCAACGGACTAGCGCGCGAGCAGTACTTC. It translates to CASSNGLAREQYF.

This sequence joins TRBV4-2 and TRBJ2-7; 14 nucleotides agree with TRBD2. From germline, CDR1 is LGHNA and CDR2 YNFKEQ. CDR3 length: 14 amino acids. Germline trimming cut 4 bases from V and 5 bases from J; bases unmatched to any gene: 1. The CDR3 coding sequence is TGTGCCAGCAGCCCGGGACTAGCGGGGGACGAGCAGTACTTC. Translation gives CASSPGLAGDEQYF.

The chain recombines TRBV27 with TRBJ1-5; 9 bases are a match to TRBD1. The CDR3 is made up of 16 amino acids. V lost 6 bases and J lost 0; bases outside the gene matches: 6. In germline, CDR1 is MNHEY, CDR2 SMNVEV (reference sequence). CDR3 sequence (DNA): TGTGCCAGCAGAAAGGGACAGGGACTTAGCAATCAGCCCCAGCATTTT. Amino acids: CASRKGQGLSNQPQHF.

The CDR3, as DNA: TGTGCCAGCAGCGGCGGGGGGGGCCGGGAGACCCAGTACTTC. Encoded protein: CASSGGGGRETQYF. This rearrangement joins TRBV5-6 to TRBJ2-5; 9 bases fit TRBD2. CDR3 size: 14 residues. Germline V CDR1 and CDR2: SGHDT, YYEEEE. J gave up 5 bases and V 4 bases, and 6 bases lay outside the gene matches. Based on the CDR3 plus reference TRBV5-6 and TRBJ2-5, the full variable domain is DAGVTQSPTHLIKTRGQQVTLRCSPKSGHDTVSWYQQALGQGPQFIFQYYEEEERQRGNFPDRFSGHQFPNYSSELNVNALLLGDSALYLCASSGGGGRETQYFGPGTRLLVL.